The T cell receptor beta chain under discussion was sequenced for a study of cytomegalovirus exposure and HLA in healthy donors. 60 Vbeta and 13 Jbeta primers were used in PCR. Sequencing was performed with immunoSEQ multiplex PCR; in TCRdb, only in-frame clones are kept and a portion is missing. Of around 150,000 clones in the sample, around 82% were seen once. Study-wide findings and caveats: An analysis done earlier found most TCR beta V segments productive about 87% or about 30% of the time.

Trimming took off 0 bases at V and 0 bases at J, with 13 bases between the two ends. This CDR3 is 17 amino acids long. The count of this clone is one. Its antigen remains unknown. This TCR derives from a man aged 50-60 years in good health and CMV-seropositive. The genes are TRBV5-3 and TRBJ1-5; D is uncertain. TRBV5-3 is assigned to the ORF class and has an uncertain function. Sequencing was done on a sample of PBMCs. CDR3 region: CARSLVHRQYSNQPQHF. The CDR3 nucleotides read TGTGCCAGAAGCTTGGTTCACAGACAATATAGCAATCAGCCCCAGCATTTT.